This T cell receptor beta chain was identified during a study of CXCR3-negative and CXCR3-positive naive CD8 T cells. Turning to the study itself: A total of about 135 million TRB reads was generated, with about 1.5 +/- 0.3 million per library.

It was by 5' RACE with UMI labels that the TRB cDNA libraries were prepared. TCRdb reanalyzed the 5' RACE reads and collapses them to one entry per CDR3 protein, without DNA. This sample's table reports roughly 93,000 distinct CDR3 sequences. About this clonotype itself: Its antigen remains unidentified.

Naive cells were sorted as CD45RO-, CCR7+, CD27+ and CD95-. In germline, CDR1 is DFQATT, CDR2 SNEGSKA (reference sequence). The CDR3 is 12 residues long. Study results and caveats: Much lower diversity was found in memory CD8+ cells, while both naive subsets had comparably high diversity. Naive CXCR3-positive cells had TRB CDR3s more hydrophobic than those of CXCR3-negative naive cells. Comparison of naive CXCR3-negative and CXCR3-positive cells revealed similar TRBV-TRBJ usage, while memory cells differed.

This chain uses TRBV20-1 with TRBJ2-7. The sequence came from a human donor in good health. Some clones in this sample may be carry-over from other donors' samples. Sequenced material: naive CXCR3+ CD8+ T cells from blood. Subset described: CD45RO-CCR7+CD27+CD95- naive CD8+ T cells expressing CXCR3 (TNR3+). The CDR3 spells CSAEGRSYEQYF.